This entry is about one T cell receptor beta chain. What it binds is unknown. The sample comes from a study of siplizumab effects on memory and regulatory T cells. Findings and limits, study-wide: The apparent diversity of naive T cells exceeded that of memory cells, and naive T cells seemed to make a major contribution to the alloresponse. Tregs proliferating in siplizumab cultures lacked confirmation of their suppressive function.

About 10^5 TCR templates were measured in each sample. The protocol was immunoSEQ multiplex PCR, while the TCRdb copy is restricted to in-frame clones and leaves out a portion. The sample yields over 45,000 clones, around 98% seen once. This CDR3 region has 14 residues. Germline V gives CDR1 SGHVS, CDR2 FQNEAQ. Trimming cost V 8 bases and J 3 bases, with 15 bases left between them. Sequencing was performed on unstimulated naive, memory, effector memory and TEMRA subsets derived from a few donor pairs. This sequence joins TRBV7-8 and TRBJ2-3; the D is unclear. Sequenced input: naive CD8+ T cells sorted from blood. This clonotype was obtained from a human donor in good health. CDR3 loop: CASGELDGTDTQYF. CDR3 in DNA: TGTGCCAGCGGCGAGTTGGATGGGACAGATACGCAGTATTTT.